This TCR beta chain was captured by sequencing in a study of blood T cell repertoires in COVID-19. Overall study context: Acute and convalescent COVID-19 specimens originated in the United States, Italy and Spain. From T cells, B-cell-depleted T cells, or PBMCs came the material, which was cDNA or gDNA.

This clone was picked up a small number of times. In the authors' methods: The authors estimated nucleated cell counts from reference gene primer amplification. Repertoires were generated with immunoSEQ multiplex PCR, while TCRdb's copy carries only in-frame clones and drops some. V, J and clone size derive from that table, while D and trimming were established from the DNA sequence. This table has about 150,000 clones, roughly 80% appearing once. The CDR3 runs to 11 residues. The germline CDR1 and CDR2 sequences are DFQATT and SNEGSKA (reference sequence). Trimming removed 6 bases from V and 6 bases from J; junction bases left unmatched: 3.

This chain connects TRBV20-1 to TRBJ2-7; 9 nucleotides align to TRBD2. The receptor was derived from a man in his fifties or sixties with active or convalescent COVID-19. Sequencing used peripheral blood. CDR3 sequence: CSASSGSEQYF. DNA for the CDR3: TGCAGTGCAAGTAGCGGGAGCGAGCAGTACTTC.